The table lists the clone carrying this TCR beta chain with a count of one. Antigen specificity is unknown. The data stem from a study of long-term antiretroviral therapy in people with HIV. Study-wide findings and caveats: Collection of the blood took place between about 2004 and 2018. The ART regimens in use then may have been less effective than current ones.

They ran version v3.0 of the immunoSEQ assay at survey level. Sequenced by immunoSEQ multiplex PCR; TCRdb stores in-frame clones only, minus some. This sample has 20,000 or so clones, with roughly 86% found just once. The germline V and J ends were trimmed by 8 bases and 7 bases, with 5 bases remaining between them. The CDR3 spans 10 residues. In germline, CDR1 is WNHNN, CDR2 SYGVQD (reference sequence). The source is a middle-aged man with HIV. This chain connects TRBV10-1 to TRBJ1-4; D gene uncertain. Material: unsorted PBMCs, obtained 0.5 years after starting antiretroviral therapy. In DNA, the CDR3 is TGCGCCAGCGCCGTTGAAAAACTGTTTTTT. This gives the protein CASAVEKLFF.